This entry features one TCR beta chain sequence. As yet, its antigen is unknown. The sample originates from a study of early T cells in non-severe SARS-CoV-2 infection. Whole-study context: Chains from this unsorted whole-blood bulk RNA could not be paired.

In the library, individual cDNA molecules carried attached unique molecular identifiers. TCRdb passed the 5' RACE reads through MiXCR, listing each CDR3 protein once. The table has tens of thousands of distinct CDR3 sequences, less than 15% seen once; the top ten hold more than 15%. Study-wide results and caveats: Reliance on VDJdb matching favored anti-spike CD8 responses; private and CD4 specificities were missed.

This sequence was found in an adult who was a healthcare worker with PCR-confirmed SARS-CoV-2 infection or an uninfected control (not recorded which). The sequencing input was whole blood.

This chain's CDR3 is CAISEGTKQETQYF. DNA for the CDR3: TGTGCCATCAGTGAGGGGACGAAACAAGAGACCCAGTACTTC. The chain carries TRBV10-3 and TRBJ2-5; D could derive from TRBD1 or TRBD2 (5 bases each). V shed 2 bases and J shed 2 bases, with 9 bases lying between them. Germline-derived CDR1 and CDR2 are ENHRY and SYGVKD. The CDR3 has 14 amino acids.